In its sample, the clone carrying this T cell receptor (beta chain) was seen many times. The data derive from a study of early T cells in non-severe SARS-CoV-2 infection. Individual cDNA molecules each received unique molecular identifiers attached to them. Each CDR3 protein gets one entry after TCRdb re-called the 5' RACE reads with MiXCR. The sample lists 43,000 or so distinct CDR3 sequences, about 4% occurring once. The V end lost 3 bases, the J end lost 3 bases, and 15 bases lay between the germline ends. The germline gives CDR1 MNHGY, CDR2 SAAAGT. This CDR3 region has 15 residues. The sequencing input was whole blood. The origin of this receptor is an adult who was a healthcare worker with PCR-confirmed SARS-CoV-2 infection or an uninfected control (not recorded which). V and J are TRBV6-8 and TRBJ2-7; D perhaps matches TRBD2 (6 bases). The CDR3 region is CASSYLAGKFYEQYF. The CDR3 DNA is TGTGCCAGCAGTTATCTCGCGGGGAAATTCTACGAGCAGTACTTC.